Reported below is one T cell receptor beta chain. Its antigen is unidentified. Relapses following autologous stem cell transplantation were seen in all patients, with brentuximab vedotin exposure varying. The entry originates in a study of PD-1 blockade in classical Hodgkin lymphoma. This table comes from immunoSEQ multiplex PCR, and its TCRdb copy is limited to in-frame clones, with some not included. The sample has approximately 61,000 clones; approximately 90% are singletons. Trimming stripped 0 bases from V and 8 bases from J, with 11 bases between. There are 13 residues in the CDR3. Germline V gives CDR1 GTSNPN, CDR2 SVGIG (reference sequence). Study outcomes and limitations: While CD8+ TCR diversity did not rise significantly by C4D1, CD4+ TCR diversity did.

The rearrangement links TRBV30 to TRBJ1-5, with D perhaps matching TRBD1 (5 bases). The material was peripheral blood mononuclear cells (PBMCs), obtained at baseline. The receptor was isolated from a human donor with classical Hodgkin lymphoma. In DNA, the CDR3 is TGTGCCTGGAGTGTGGGGGGAGGAAAGCCCCAGCATTTT. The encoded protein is CAWSVGGGKPQHF.